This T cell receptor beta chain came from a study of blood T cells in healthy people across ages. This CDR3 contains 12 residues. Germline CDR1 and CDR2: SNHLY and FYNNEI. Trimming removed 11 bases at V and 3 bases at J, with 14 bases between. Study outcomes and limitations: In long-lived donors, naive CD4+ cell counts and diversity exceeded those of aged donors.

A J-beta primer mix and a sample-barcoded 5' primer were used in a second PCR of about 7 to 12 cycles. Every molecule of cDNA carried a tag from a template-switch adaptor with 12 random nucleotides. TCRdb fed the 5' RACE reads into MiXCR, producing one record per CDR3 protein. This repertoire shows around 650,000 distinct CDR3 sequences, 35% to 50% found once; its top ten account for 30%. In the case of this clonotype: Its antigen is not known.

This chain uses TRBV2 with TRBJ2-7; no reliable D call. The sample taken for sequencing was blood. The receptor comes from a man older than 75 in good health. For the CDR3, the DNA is TGTGCCGCGAGTGCCCAAAACTACGAGCAGTACTTC. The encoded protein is CAASAQNYEQYF.